The entry below gives a single TCR beta chain sequence along with its context. What it binds is unknown. This CDR3 is 13 amino acids long. Germline V gene data show CDR1 as SQVTM and CDR2 as ANQGSEA. J lost 4 bases, V lost 4 bases, and 3 bases had no gene match. The data belong to a study of cytomegalovirus exposure and HLA in healthy donors. Study-wide results and limits: Some V segments, TRBV6-2 and TRBV6-3 among them, were indistinguishable and were therefore excluded. Later analysis found that TCR beta chains associated with HLA were more clonally expanded than other, equally common chains.

It was with 60 Vbeta and 13 Jbeta primers that the PCR ran. Assay: immunoSEQ multiplex PCR; the TCRdb copy retains only in-frame clones and omits some. The data hold over 100,000 clones, with about 80% observed a single time. The chain joins TRBV29-1 to TRBJ1-4, with 7 bases that match TRBD1. The sequence came from a woman in her forties in good health and CMV-seropositive. Sequencing input: PBMCs. CDR3 nucleotides: TGCAGCGTTGGTGGGACAGTTAATGAAAAACTGTTTTTT. This encodes CSVGGTVNEKLFF.